These 5 T cell receptor beta chains came from one sample sequenced in a study of blood T cell repertoires in COVID-19. Libraries were prepared by immunoSEQ multiplex PCR; TCRdb keeps only in-frame clonotypes and omits some of them. Here the sample spans fewer than 200,000 clones, approximately 80% being singletons. The specimen sequenced was peripheral blood. These receptors all stem from a human donor in a cohort sampled during active COVID-19.

This chain uses TRBV11-3 with TRBJ2-6, with TRBD1 matching over 7 bases. Germline CDR1 is SGHNT and CDR2 is YENEEA. After removal of 5 bases from V and 2 bases from J, the junction contained 6 bases not matched to a gene. This CDR3 spans 16 amino acids. The CDR3 here is CASSPTGSTGANVLTF. The CDR3 DNA is TGTGCCAGCAGCCCGACAGGGTCTACTGGGGCCAACGTCCTGACTTTC. Full variable domain (outside the CDR3, taken from reference TRBV11-3 and TRBJ2-6): EAGVVQSPRYKIIEKKQPVAFWCNPISGHNTLYWYLQNLGQGPELLIRYENEEAVDDSQLPKDRFSAERLKGVDSTLKIQPAELGDSAVYLCASSPTGSTGANVLTFGAGSRLTVL.

The chain is built from TRBV19 and TRBJ2-3; 9 positions agree with TRBD2. CDR3 length: 16 amino acids. V lost 6 bases to trimming and J lost 1 base; unmatched junction nucleotides: 8. Germline values: CDR1 LNHDA, CDR2 SQIVND (reference sequence). The CDR3 sequence is CASRSIAGAGTDTQYF. The CDR3, as DNA: TGTGCCAGTAGGTCAATAGCGGGAGCAGGCACAGATACGCAGTATTTT.

V and J are TRBV6-5 and TRBJ2-7; D is perhaps TRBD1 (5 bases). Germline V gives CDR1 MNHEY, CDR2 SVGAGI. The CDR3 is made up of 15 amino acids. V lost 0 bases to trimming and J lost 2 bases, with 11 bases between them. This chain's CDR3 is CASSYSTRVPYEQYF. CDR3 DNA: TGTGCCAGCAGTTACTCGACCAGGGTCCCCTACGAGCAGTACTTC.

The chain joins TRBV4-1 to TRBJ2-7, with 12 bases that match TRBD1. The ends lost 4 bases at V and 7 bases at J; junction bases unmatched: 8. The CDR3 extends over 15 amino acids. Per the germline V gene, CDR1 is MGHRA and CDR2 is YSYEKL. The CDR3 loop reads CASSRTGQGAREQYF. The DNA of the CDR3 is TGCGCCAGCAGCCGAACGGGACAGGGGGCGCGGGAGCAGTACTTC.

This chain's CDR3 is CASSPRTGGFYGYTF. CDR3 DNA: TGTGCCAGCAGTCCCCGGACAGGCGGTTTCTATGGCTACACCTTC. This sequence joins TRBV28 and TRBJ1-2, with TRBD1 matching 7 bases. The CDR3 is made up of 15 amino acids. V lost 5 bases and J lost 4; bases outside the gene matches: 10. Germline V gives CDR1 MDHEN, CDR2 SYDVKM.